This is a list of T cell receptor beta chains from one sample in a study of T cell responses to AZD1222 COVID-19 vaccine. TCRdb's copy holds only in-frame clones and misses some; the assay was immunoSEQ multiplex PCR. The sample lists 120,000 or so clones, 80% to 90% occurring once. This specimen consisted of peripheral blood, obtained on day 0 of AZD1222 vaccination. Source of these receptors: an adult in good health. The CDR3 runs from the conserved cysteine through the conserved F or W. D genes are given only for firm matches. Where a row states a size, it is once, few, many or the class of an expanded clone; other rows omit it.

v_call,j_call,d_call,cdr3_length,clone_size,cdr3_nt,cdr3_aa
TRBV14,TRBJ2-2,TRBD2,16,-,TGTGCCAGCACCCACCAGCGGGGAGCGAACACCGGGGAGCTGTTTTTT,CASTHQRGANTGELFF
TRBV5-5,TRBJ1-1,-,13,once,TGTGCCAGCAGCTTGAAAGGGAACACTGAAGCTTTCTTT,CASSLKGNTEAFF
TRBV19,TRBJ2-1,TRBD2,15,-,TGTGCCAGTAGCCCAGGACTAGCGGGAGGCAATGAGCAGTTCTTC,CASSPGLAGGNEQFF
TRBV4-1,TRBJ2-7,-,14,-,TGCGCCAGCAGCCAAGCCGCGAGCTCCTACGAGCAGTACTTC,CASSQAASSYEQYF
TRBV30,TRBJ1-2,-,13,once,TGTGCCTGGAGTGTGGGGGCAGGTTATGGCTACACCTTC,CAWSVGAGYGYTF
TRBV28,TRBJ1-3,-,12,-,TGTGCCAGCAGTGGGGGTTGGGACACCATATATTTT,CASSGGWDTIYF
TRBV7-5,TRBJ2-7,-,16,-,TGTGTCAGAAGCTTAGGGAGTGGGAGTGGAACTTACGAGCAGTACTTC,CVRSLGSGSGTYEQYF
TRBV7-9,TRBJ1-1,-,14,-,TGTGCCAGCAGCTTAGCTTCGGGGAACACTGAAGCTTTCTTT,CASSLASGNTEAFF
TRBV28,TRBJ1-5,-,15,-,TGTGCCAGCAGTTTTGTCCGGGTGGGCAATCAGCCCCAGCATTTT,CASSFVRVGNQPQHF
TRBV11-2,TRBJ2-3,-,14,-,TGTGCCAGCAGCTTACTTATTAGCACAGATACGCAGTATTTT,CASSLLISTDTQYF
TRBV7-6,TRBJ2-7,-,13,-,TGTGCCAGCAGCTTACAGGCTACGAGCAAGCAGTACTTC,CASSLQATSKQYF
TRBV2,TRBJ1-4,-,10,-,TGTGCCAGCAGAGGAAAGGGCGTGTTTTTT,CASRGKGVFF
TRBV19,TRBJ1-3,-,15,few,TGTGCCAGTAGTCAGCCGACAGGAACTGGAAACACCATATATTTT,CASSQPTGTGNTIYF
TRBV5-1,TRBJ2-7,-,13,-,TGCGCCAGCAGACGGCTCGAGAAGAACGAGCAGTACTTC,CASRRLEKNEQYF
TRBV5-1,TRBJ2-2,TRBD1,14,-,TGCGCCAGCAGCTGGAAACAGGGGGCCGGGGAGCTGTTTTTT,CASSWKQGAGELFF
TRBV15,TRBJ2-7,-,15,-,TGTGCCACCAGCAGAGATAGCCAGTTTGGCGACGAGCAGTACTTC,CATSRDSQFGDEQYF
TRBV15,TRBJ2-7,TRBD2,15,-,TGTGCCACCAGCAGAGTAAAAGGACTAGCGTCTGAGCAGTACTTC,CATSRVKGLASEQYF
TRBV16,TRBJ1-1,-,13,once,TGTGCCAGCAGCCAGGGGTTTTTCACTGAAGCTTTCTTT,CASSQGFFTEAFF
TRBV19,TRBJ2-7,-,13,once,TGTGCCCTCCTGATGCCAGGGCGGTACGAGCAGTACTTC,CALLMPGRYEQYF
TRBV30,TRBJ1-6,TRBD1,15,-,TGTGCCTGGAGTGTACCGGACAGGGTTAATTCACCCCTCCACTTT,CAWSVPDRVNSPLHF
TRBV5-4,TRBJ2-1,TRBD2,17,once,TGTGCCAGCAGCTTGGGGACTAGCGGGTACCCCTACAATGAGCAGTTCTTC,CASSLGTSGYPYNEQFF
TRBV28,TRBJ2-7,TRBD2,15,-,TGTGCCAGCAGTTCCCCCCGCGGGGGCTCCTACGAGCAGTACTTC,CASSSPRGGSYEQYF
TRBV5-4,TRBJ2-5,-,14,-,TGTGCCAGCAGCTTGGGCTGGGGCCCGGAGACCCAGTACTTC,CASSLGWGPETQYF
TRBV6-5,TRBJ1-1,-,14,-,TGTGCCAGCAGTCGGGAGGGGCAGAGCCTTGAAGCTTTCTTT,CASSREGQSLEAFF
TRBV28,TRBJ1-1,TRBD1,14,once,TGTGCCAGCAGTGTCGGGACAGGGGGGACTGAAGCTTTCTTT,CASSVGTGGTEAFF
TRBV7-6,TRBJ2-7,-,13,-,TGTGCCAGCAGCTCCGCAGGGGAATACGAGCAGTACTTC,CASSSAGEYEQYF
TRBV5-1,TRBJ2-7,-,16,-,TGCGCCAGCAGCCGGTCTTCGCCAGGGCAAACCTACGAGCAGTACTTC,CASSRSSPGQTYEQYF